Below, one T cell receptor (beta chain) is given with its context. The CDR3 extends over 15 amino acids. The V end lost 7 bases, the J end lost 4 bases, and 17 bases lay between the germline ends. CDR1 and CDR2 (germline): MNHNS, SASEGT. The record originates from a study of shared clonotypes between healthy human individuals. Genomic DNA from each subset was divided evenly over several immunoSEQ plates. Method: immunoSEQ multiplex PCR; TCRdb's copy keeps in-frame clones and lacks some. This table holds about 1.5 million clones, 98% found once. Sequenced sample: naive CD4+ T cells sorted from blood. Subset here: CD45RA+ positively selected. The receptor was derived from a man aged 25-40 years in good health. This rearrangement joins TRBV6-1 to TRBJ1-5; tentative D call: TRBD1 (5 bases). CDR3 in amino acids: CASTLIGRGNQPQHF. The CDR3 nucleotides are TGTGCCAGCACCCTCATAGGGCGGGGGAATCAGCCCCAGCATTTT.